This T cell receptor beta chain is drawn from a study of T cell repertoires in cytomegalovirus infection. At the level of the study: It can be stated that public TCR beta signatures indicated CMV infection as well as a matching HLA type.

The ends were cut back, 4 bases at V and 2 bases at J, with 12 bases in the middle. Germline CDR1 is MNHEY and CDR2 is SMNVEV (reference sequence). The CDR3 loop spans 15 amino acids. TCRdb re-called the reads through MiXCR, storing one row per CDR3 protein. This sample yields around 70,000 distinct CDR3 sequences, of which around 30% are seen a single time; 59% belongs to the top ten. This clonotype came up a few times. The antigen remains undetermined. Findings and caveats of the study: HLA-C-restricted CMV clonotypes gave the most frequent clonotype in two of eight donors. Cumulative public TCR beta family frequency identified CMV carriers with the relevant HLA.

Sample: CD8+ T cells from cultured PBMCs, taken from culture after CMV antigen stimulation. The gene calls are TRBV27 and TRBJ2-1, with D possibly matching TRBD2 (6 bases). This TCR came from a human donor in good health (CMV status not recorded). Some clones in this sample may be carry-over from other donors' samples. CDR3 residues: CASSSVGGPYNEQFF. CDR3 DNA sequence: TGTGCCAGCAGTTCGGTAGGAGGGCCCTACAATGAGCAGTTCTTC.